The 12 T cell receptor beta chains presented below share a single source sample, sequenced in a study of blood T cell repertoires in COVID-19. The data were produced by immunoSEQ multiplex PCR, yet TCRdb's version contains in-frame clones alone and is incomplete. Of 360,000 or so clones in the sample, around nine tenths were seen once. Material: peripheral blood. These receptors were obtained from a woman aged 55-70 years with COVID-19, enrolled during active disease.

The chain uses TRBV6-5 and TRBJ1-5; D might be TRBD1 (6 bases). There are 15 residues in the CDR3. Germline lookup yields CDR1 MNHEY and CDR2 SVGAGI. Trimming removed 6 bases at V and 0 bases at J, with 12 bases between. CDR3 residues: CASRRQALSNQPQHF. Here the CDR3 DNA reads TGTGCCAGCAGAAGACAGGCCCTTAGCAATCAGCCCCAGCATTTT.

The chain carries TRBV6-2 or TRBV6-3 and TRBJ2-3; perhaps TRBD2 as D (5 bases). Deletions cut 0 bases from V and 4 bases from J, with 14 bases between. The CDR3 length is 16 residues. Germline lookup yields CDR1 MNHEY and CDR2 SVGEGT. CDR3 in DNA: TGTGCCAGCAGTTACTCGAAGGGAGCATTTCCAGATACGCAGTATTTT. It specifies CASSYSKGAFPDTQYF.

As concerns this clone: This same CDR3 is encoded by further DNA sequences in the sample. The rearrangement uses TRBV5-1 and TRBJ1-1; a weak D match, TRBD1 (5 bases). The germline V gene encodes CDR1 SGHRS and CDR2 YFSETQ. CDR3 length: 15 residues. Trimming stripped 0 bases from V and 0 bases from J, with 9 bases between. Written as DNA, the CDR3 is TGCGCCAGCAGCTTGGGAGCAGGGATGAACACTGAAGCTTTCTTT. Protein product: CASSLGAGMNTEAFF.

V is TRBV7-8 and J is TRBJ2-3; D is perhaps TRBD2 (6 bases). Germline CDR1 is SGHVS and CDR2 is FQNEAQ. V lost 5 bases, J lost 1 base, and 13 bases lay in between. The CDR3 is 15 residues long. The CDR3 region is CASSPIPGGTDTQYF. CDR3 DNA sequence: TGTGCCAGCAGCCCCATACCGGGGGGCACAGATACGCAGTATTTT.

CDR3 sequence (DNA): TGCAGCGTTGGGACAGGGAAGGTCGGTGAAAAACTGTTTTTT. Its protein product is CSVGTGKVGEKLFF. The rearrangement links TRBV29-1 to TRBJ1-4; 8 nucleotides match TRBD1. The CDR3 has 14 amino acids. V trimming: 4 bases; J trimming: 7 bases; junction bases outside the gene matches: 8. The germline CDR1 and CDR2 sequences are SQVTM and ANQGSEA.

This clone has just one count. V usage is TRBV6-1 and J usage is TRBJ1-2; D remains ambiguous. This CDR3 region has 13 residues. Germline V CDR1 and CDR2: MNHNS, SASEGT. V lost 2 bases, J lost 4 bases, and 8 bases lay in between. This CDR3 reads CASSEYRIYGYTF. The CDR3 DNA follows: TGTGCCAGCAGTGAATATAGAATCTATGGCTACACCTTC.

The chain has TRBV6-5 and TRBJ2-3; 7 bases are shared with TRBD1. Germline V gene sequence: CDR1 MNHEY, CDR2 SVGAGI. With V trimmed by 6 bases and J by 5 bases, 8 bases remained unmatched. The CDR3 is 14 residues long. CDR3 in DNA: TGTGCCAGCAGCCGACAGGGTACAATAGATACGCAGTATTTT. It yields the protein CASSRQGTIDTQYF.

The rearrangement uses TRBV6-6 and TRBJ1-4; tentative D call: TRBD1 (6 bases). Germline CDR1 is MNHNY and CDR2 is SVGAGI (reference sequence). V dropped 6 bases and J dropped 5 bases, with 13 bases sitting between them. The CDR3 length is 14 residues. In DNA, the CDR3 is TGTGCCAGCAGACTACAGGGAGGGAATGAAAAACTGTTTTTT. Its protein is CASRLQGGNEKLFF.

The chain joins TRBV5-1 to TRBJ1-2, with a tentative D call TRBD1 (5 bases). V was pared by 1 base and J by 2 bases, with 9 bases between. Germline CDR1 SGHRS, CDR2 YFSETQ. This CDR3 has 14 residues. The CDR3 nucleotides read TGCGCCAGCAGCTTGAACAGGAGAAACTATGGCTACACCTTC. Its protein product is CASSLNRRNYGYTF.

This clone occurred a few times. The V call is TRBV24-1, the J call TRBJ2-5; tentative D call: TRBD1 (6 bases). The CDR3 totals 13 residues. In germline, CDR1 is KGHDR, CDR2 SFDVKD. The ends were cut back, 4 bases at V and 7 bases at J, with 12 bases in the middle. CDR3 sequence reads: CATSEVQGWTQYF. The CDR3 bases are TGTGCCACCAGTGAGGTCCAGGGGTGGACCCAGTACTTC.

CDR3 coding DNA: TGTGCCAGCAGCCCCGGGGTAGGCGGGCAAGAGACCCAGTACTTC. As protein: CASSPGVGGQETQYF. The chain combines TRBV7-7 with TRBJ2-5; D possibly corresponds to TRBD2 (5 bases). In germline, CDR1 is SSHAT, CDR2 FNYEAQ (reference sequence). This CDR3 is 15 amino acids long. Trimming cost V 5 bases and J 2 bases, with 15 bases left between them.

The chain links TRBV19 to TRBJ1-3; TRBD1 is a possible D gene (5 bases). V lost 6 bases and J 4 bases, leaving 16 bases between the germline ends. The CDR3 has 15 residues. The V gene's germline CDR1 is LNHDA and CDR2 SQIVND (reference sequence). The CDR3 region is CASRSSRVSGNTIYF. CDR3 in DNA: TGTGCCAGTAGATCCTCCAGGGTGTCCGGAAACACCATATATTTT.